This T cell receptor (beta chain) was captured by sequencing in a study of T cell responses to AZD1222 COVID-19 vaccine. Study conclusions and caveats: The study reported that nearly half of spike-specific TCRs target unmutated variant regions. Researchers took repertoire samples only after the peak T cell response had come. Clonal diversity was possibly underestimated, and the donors were mostly white British, with more females. A rise in Spike-specific TCR breadth and depth followed two AZD1222 doses.

Generated by immunoSEQ multiplex PCR, the TCRdb table keeps only in-frame clones and is missing some. The table records fewer than 150,000 clones, 80% to 90% of them present only once. V gave up 3 bases and J gave up 4 bases, with 6 bases separating them. CDR1 and CDR2 (germline): MNHEY, SMNVEV (reference sequence). The CDR3 consists of 13 residues. About this clone: What it recognizes is unknown. Additional DNA sequences in this sample encode the identical CDR3.

This receptor was identified in an adult who received the AZD1222 COVID-19 vaccine. Specimen: peripheral blood, collected 28 days after the second AZD1222 dose. The chain has TRBV27 and TRBJ2-2; D is unresolved. The CDR3 is CASSFGGTGELFF. The DNA for the CDR3 is TGTGCCAGCAGTTTCGGCGGCACCGGGGAGCTGTTTTTT.